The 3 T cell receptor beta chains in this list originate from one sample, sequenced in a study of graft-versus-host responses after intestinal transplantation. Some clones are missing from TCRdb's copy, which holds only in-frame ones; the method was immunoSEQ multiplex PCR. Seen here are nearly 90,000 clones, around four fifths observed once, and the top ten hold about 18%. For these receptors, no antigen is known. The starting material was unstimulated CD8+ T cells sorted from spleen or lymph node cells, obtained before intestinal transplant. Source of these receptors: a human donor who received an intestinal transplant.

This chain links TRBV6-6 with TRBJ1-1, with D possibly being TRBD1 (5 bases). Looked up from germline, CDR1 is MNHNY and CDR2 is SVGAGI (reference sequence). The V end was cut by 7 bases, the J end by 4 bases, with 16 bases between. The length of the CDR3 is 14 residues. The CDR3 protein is CASTRGGVGTEAFF. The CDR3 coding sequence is TGTGCCAGCACCAGAGGAGGGGTGGGCACTGAAGCTTTCTTT.

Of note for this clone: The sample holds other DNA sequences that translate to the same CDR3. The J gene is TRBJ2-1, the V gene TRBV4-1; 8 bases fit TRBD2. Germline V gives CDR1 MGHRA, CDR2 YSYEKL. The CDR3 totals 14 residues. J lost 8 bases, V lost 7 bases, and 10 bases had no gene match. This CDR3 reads CASTGLAGRDEQFF. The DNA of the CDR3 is TGCGCCAGCACAGGATTAGCGGGACGCGATGAGCAGTTCTTC.

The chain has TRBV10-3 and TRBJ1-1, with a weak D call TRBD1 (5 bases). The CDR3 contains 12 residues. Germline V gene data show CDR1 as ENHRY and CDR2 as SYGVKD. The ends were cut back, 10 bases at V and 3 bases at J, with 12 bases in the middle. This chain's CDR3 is CATDGGDTEAFF. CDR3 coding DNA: TGTGCCACAGACGGGGGGGACACTGAAGCTTTCTTT.